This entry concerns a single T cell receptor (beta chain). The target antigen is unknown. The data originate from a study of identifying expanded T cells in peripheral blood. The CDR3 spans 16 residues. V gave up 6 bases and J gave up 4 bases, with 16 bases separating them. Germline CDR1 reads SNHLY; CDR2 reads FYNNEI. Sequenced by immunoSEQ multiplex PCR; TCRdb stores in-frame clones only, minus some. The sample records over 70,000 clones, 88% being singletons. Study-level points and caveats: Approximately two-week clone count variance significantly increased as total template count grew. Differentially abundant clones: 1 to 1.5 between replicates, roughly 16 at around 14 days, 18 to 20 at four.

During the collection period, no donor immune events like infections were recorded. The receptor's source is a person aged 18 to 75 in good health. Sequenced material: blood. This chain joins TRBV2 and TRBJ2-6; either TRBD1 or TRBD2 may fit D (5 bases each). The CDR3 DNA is TGTGCCAGCAGCGAGGGTAGGGGCTCCGGGGCCAACGTCCTGACTTTC. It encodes CASSEGRGSGANVLTF.